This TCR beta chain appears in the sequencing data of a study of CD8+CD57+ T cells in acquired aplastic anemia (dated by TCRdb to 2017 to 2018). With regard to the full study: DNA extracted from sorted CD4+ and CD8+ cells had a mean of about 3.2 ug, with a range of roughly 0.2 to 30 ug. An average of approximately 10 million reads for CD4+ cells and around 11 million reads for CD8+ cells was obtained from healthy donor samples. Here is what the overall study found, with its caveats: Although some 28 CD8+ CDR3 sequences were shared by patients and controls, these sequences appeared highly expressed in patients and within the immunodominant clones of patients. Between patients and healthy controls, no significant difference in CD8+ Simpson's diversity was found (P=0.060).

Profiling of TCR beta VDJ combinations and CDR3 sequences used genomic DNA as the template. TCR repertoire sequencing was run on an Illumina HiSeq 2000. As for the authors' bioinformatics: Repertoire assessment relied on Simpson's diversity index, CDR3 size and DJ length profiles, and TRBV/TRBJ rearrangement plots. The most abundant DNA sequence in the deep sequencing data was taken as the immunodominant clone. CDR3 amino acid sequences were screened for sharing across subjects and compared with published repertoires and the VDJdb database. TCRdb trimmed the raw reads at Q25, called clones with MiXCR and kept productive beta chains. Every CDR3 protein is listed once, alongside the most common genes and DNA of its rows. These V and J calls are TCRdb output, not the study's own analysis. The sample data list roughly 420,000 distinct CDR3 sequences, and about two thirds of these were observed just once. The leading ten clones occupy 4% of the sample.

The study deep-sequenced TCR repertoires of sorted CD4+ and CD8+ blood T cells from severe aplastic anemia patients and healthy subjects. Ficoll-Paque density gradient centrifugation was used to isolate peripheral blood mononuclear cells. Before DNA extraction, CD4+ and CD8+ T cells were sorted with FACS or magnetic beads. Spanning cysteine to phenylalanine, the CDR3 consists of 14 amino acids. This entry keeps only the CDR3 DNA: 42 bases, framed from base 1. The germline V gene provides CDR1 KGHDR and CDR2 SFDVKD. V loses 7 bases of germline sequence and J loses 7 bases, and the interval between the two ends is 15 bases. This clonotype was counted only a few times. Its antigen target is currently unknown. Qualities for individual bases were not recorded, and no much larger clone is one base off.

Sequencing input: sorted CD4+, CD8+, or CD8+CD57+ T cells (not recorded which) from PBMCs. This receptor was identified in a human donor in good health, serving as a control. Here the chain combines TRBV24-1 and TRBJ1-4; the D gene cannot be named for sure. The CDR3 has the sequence CATSEASQLEKLFF. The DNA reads TGTGCCACCAGCGAAGCGTCACAACTTGAAAAACTGTTTTTT.